The next 13 T cell receptor beta chains were all read from a single sample in a study of cytomegalovirus exposure and HLA in healthy donors (dated by TCRdb to between 2016 and 2019). Receptors were amplified or captured by the immunoSEQ multiplex PCR assay. A mixture of 60 forward primers for TCR Vbeta segments and 13 reverse primers for TCR Jbeta segments was used in the multiplex PCR. In its TCRdb copy, this immuneACCESS table keeps in-frame sequences only and misses some clones. Where compared with another copy, unresolved V genes explain less than half of these, and the others have no known cause. The sample has 75,000 to 100,000 clones on record, approximately 72% of them singletons. The top ten constitute under 3% of the sample. Input material: PBMCs. The source of these receptors is a female donor in good health and CMV-seropositive.

The genes are TRBV11-1 and TRBJ1-1; D remains unclear. Germline V gene lookup returns CDR1 SGHAT and CDR2 FQDESV (reference sequence). This CDR3 region has 13 residues. Trimming cost V 5 bases and J 2 bases, with 9 bases left between them. The CDR3 is CASSVRYNTEAFF. Written as DNA, the CDR3 is TGTGCCAGCAGCGTCAGATATAACACTGAAGCTTTCTTT.

The CDR3 here is CASRERDTEAFF. CDR3 DNA sequence: TGTGCCAGTAGGGAGAGGGACACTGAAGCTTTCTTT. This rearrangement joins TRBV19 to TRBJ1-1; D gene unclear. This CDR3 region has 12 residues. V lost 6 bases to trimming and J lost 3 bases, with 8 bases between them. CDR1 is LNHDA, CDR2 SQIVND, per germline (reference sequence).

CDR3: CASSTGNTEAFF. The CDR3 DNA is TGTGCCAGCAGCACAGGGAACACTGAAGCTTTCTTT. The rearrangement joins TRBV2 to TRBJ1-1, with D perhaps matching TRBD1 (5 bases). The V end lost 6 bases, the J end lost 1 base, and 6 bases lay between the germline ends. Germline loops: CDR1 SNHLY, CDR2 FYNNEI. The CDR3 spans 12 residues. The full variable domain, completed using reference TRBV2 and TRBJ1-1, is EPEVTQTPSHQVTQMGQEVILRCVPISNHLYFYWYRQILGQKVEFLVSFYNNEISEKSEIFDDQFSVERPDGSNFTLKIRSTKLEDSAMYFCASSTGNTEAFFGQGTRLTVV.

The chain recombines TRBV28 with TRBJ2-7; possibly TRBD1 for D (6 bases). Germline values: CDR1 MDHEN, CDR2 SYDVKM. The CDR3 consists of 15 residues. V lost 6 bases, J lost 0 bases, and 15 bases lay in between. The CDR3 region is CASRIYRASSYEQYF. Here the CDR3 DNA reads TGTGCCAGCAGGATATACAGGGCTAGCTCCTACGAGCAGTACTTC.

The chain recombines TRBV5-4 with TRBJ1-2, with a weak D call TRBD1 (6 bases). Germline V gene data show CDR1 as SGHNT and CDR2 as YYREEE (reference sequence). This CDR3 comprises 14 residues. V lost 4 bases, J lost 8 bases, and 18 bases lay in between. The CDR3 sequence is CASSPAGGLWGYTF. CDR3 DNA: TGTGCCAGCAGCCCAGCGGGGGGCCTTTGGGGCTACACCTTC.

V and J are TRBV5-6 and TRBJ1-2; tentatively, D is TRBD1 (5 bases). The germline V and J ends were trimmed by 4 bases and 5 bases, with 9 bases remaining between them. Germline V gives CDR1 SGHDT, CDR2 YYEEEE. There are 12 residues in the CDR3. In DNA, the CDR3 is TGTGCCAGCAGCCCGGGACTTTATGGCTACACCTTC. The encoded protein is CASSPGLYGYTF.

This clone was recorded many times. The rearrangement links TRBV5-4 to TRBJ2-3, with D possibly matching TRBD2 (6 bases). There are 18 residues in the CDR3. V was trimmed by 2 bases and J by 4 bases, leaving 23 bases between them. From germline, CDR1 is SGHNT and CDR2 YYREEE (reference sequence). The CDR3 coding sequence is TGTGCCAGCAGCTTTGGTTTGGTAGCGGAGGAAAACTCAGATACGCAGTATTTT. This gives the protein CASSFGLVAEENSDTQYF.

The CDR3 loop is CASSFASGTSGNEQFF. In nucleotides, the CDR3 is TGTGCCAGCAGCTTTGCCTCCGGGACTAGCGGAAATGAGCAGTTCTTC. The chain links TRBV11-2 to TRBJ2-1, with TRBD2 matching over 11 bases. CDR1 is SGHAT and CDR2 is FQNNGV in the germline V gene. J gave up 7 bases and V 3 bases, and 8 bases lay outside the gene matches. The CDR3 is 16 amino acids.

The V and J genes are TRBV25-1 and TRBJ1-2; 10 nucleotides match TRBD1. Losses at the gene ends were 3 bases for V and 7 bases for J; bases not matched to a gene: 5. The V gene's germline CDR1 is MGHDK and CDR2 SYGVNS. The CDR3 has 14 amino acids. The CDR3 sequence is CASSEPGQGFGYTF. The CDR3 region has the DNA TGTGCCAGCAGTGAGCCGGGACAGGGGTTTGGCTACACCTTC.

V usage is TRBV4-3 and J usage is TRBJ2-7, with D tentatively TRBD2 (6 bases). Between the trimmed V and J ends, which lost 1 base and 4 bases, there was a span of 29 bases. This CDR3 spans 20 amino acids. The germline CDR1 and CDR2 sequences are LGHNA and YSLEER. CDR3 region: CASSQAYTSRVNSYEYEQYF. CDR3 nucleotides: TGCGCCAGCAGCCAAGCTTACACTAGCCGGGTCAACTCTTACGAATACGAGCAGTACTTC.

This clone was seen a few times. The V gene is TRBV4-2, the J gene TRBJ2-7; 7 nucleotides agree with TRBD2. The CDR3 contains 14 residues. Per the germline V gene, CDR1 is LGHNA and CDR2 is YNFKEQ. Germline trimming cut 4 bases from V and 3 bases from J; bases unmatched to any gene: 6. DNA for the CDR3: TGTGCCAGCAGCCTTGGGGGGGGGAGCTACGAGCAGTACTTC. Amino acids: CASSLGGGSYEQYF.

The chain is built from TRBV5-1 and TRBJ1-1; D ambiguous. Germline assignment: CDR1 SGHRS and CDR2 YFSETQ. The CDR3 length is 14 residues. The V gene lost 5 bases and the J gene lost 0 bases, with 11 bases spanning the gap. The DNA of the CDR3 is TGCGCCAGCAGGATACGGGGAGTGAACACTGAAGCTTTCTTT. It codes for CASRIRGVNTEAFF. Supplemented by reference TRBV5-1 and TRBJ1-1, the full variable domain reads KAGVTQTPRYLIKTRGQQVTLSCSPISGHRSVSWYQQTPGQGLQFLFEYFSETQRNKGNFPGRFSGRQFSNSRSEMNVSTLELGDSALYLCASRIRGVNTEAFFGQGTRLTVV.

The chain combines TRBV5-4 with TRBJ1-2; the D is unclear. The CDR3 loop spans 11 amino acids. Germline CDR1 is SGHNT and CDR2 is YYREEE (reference sequence). V was clipped by 6 bases and J by 7 bases, with 10 bases between them. DNA of the CDR3: TGTGCCAGCACCAACGGTCGTGGCTACACCTTC. It specifies CASTNGRGYTF. Using reference TRBV5-4 and TRBJ1-2 for the parts outside the CDR3, the full variable domain is ETGVTQSPTHLIKTRGQQVTLRCSSQSGHNTVSWYQQALGQGPQFIFQYYREEENGRGNFPPRFSGLQFPNYSSELNVNALELDDSALYLCASTNGRGYTFGSGTRLTVV.